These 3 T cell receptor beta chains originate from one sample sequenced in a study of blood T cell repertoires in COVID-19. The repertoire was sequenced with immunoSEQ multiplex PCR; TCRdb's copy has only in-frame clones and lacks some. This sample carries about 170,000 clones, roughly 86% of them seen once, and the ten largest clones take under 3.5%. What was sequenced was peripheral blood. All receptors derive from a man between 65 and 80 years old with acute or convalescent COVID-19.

CDR3 protein: CASSQWRTDTQYF. DNA of the CDR3: TGTGCCAGCAGCCAGTGGCGCACAGATACGCAGTATTTT. The rearrangement uses TRBV7-2 and TRBJ2-3; D uncertain. The CDR3 covers 13 residues. Germline CDR1 reads SGHTA; CDR2 reads FQGNSA. Trimming left V 5 bases short and J 1 base short, with 7 bases between. Full variable domain (remainder filled in from reference TRBV7-2 and TRBJ2-3): GAGVSQSPSNKVTEKGKDVELRCDPISGHTALYWYRQSLGQGLEFLIYFQGNSAPDKSGLPSDRFSAERTGGSVSTLTIQRTQQEDSAVYLCASSQWRTDTQYFGPGTRLTVL.

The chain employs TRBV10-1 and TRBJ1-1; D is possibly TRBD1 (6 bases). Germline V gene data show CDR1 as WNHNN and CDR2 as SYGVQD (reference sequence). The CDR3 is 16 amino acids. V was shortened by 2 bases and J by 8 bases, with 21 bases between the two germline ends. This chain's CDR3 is CASSEHGQGPRREAFF. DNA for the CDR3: TGCGCCAGCAGTGAGCACGGGCAGGGGCCGAGGCGGGAAGCTTTCTTT.

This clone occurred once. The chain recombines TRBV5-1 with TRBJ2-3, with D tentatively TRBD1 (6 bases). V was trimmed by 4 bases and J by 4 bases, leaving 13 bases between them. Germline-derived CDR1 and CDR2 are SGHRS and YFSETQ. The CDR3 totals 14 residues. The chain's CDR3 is CASSLDSPADTQYF. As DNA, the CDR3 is TGCGCCAGCAGCCTGGACAGCCCGGCAGATACGCAGTATTTT.